This TCR beta chain was recorded in a study of memory CD4+ T cells and cytomegalovirus serostatus. Study-wide results and caveats: Each of 55 to 80 CMV-associated TCRbeta sequences occurred in one to five individuals. Repertoires predicted CMV serostatus with median bootstrapped AUC of about 0.95.

The method was immunoSEQ multiplex PCR; TCRdb's version includes in-frame clones alone and lacks a portion of them. This table has about 62,000 clones, about 78% appearing once. Single viable CD3+CD4+CD8-CD45RO+ cells were sorted as the memory CD4+ T cells. On this clone itself: Its specificity is unknown.

The CDR3 is 14 residues long. Germline V gene sequence: CDR1 SGDLS, CDR2 YYNGEE. The V segment lost 3 bases and the J segment 3 bases; nucleotides outside the gene matches: 4. The source is an adult in good health and CMV-seropositive. The specimen was memory CD4+ T cells from blood. The genes are TRBV9 and TRBJ2-5; TRBD1 matches at 8 bases. CDR3 nucleotides: TGTGCCAGCAGCGAAACGGACAGGGAAGAGACCCAGTACTTC. It encodes CASSETDREETQYF.